These 13 T cell receptor beta chains were sequenced from one sample in a study of CD8 T cells in ankylosing spondylitis. TCRdb re-analysed the 5' RACE reads in MiXCR, keeping a single row per CDR3 protein. The sample records approximately 190,000 distinct CDR3 sequences, roughly 13% being singletons. Sequences were obtained from blood, either unsorted or a sorted T cell fraction (not recorded which). These receptors came from a female donor with ankylosing spondylitis or in good health (not recorded which).

This clonotype showed up many times. The chain joins TRBV21-1 to TRBJ2-7; no DNA check was done on the table's D call, TRBD1. TRBV21-1 counts as a pseudogene. The CDR3 is 18 residues long. DNA of the CDR3: TGTGCCAGCAGAAAGAACCCCGGGTGGTCGGACATTTCGGTCGAGCAGTACTTC. The encoded protein is CASRKNPGWSDISVEQYF.

This clonotype appeared many times. The chain employs TRBV5-1 and TRBJ2-2; no clear D. Looked up from germline, CDR1 is SGHRS and CDR2 is YFSETQ. V shed 0 bases and J shed 1 base, with 4 bases lying between them. The CDR3 length is 14 residues. In DNA, the CDR3 is TGCGCCAGCAGCTTGGAGGGGAACACCGGGGAGCTGTTTTTT. Translated, it gives CASSLEGNTGELFF.

This clonotype was recorded a few times. The rearrangement uses TRBV6-1 and TRBJ2-2, with 7 bases fitting TRBD2. Per the germline V gene, CDR1 is MNHNS and CDR2 is SASEGT. V lost 7 bases, J lost 4 bases, and 9 bases stayed unmatched. CDR3 length: 15 amino acids. The CDR3 sequence is CASTKAGGGTGELFF. CDR3 DNA sequence: TGTGCCAGCACAAAAGCGGGCGGGGGCACCGGGGAGCTGTTTTTT.

With respect to this clonotype: This sequence may be a read error, since a much larger clone differs from it by one base. Since the CDR3 does not end with the conserved phenylalanine or tryptophan, this likely comes from a read error. No DNA is shown, since the ends of the CDR3 on it are uncertain; the CDR3 is the one TCRdb lists. The genes are TRBV21-1 and TRBJ2-6; TRBD2 is taken as the D call from the table, unchecked against the DNA. TRBV21-1 is a documented pseudogene. 16 amino acids form the CDR3, both terminal residues included. CDR3 amino acids: CATHYRALSGANVLTL.

This clonotype was picked up many times. J is TRBJ2-1 and V is TRBV6-2 or TRBV6-3, with 10 bases matching TRBD2. Trimming took 9 bases from V and 4 from J; bases not matched to a gene: 6. This CDR3 comprises 14 residues. CDR1 is MNHEY, CDR2 SVGEGT, per germline. The chain's CDR3 is CASKSGRVYNEQFF. In DNA, the CDR3 is TGTGCCAGTAAGAGCGGGAGGGTTTACAATGAGCAGTTCTTC.

This clonotype has a count of ten or more. The rearrangement joins TRBV10-3 to TRBJ2-7, with TRBD2 matching 11 bases. Germline loops: CDR1 ENHRY, CDR2 SYGVKD. The CDR3 contains 15 residues. V lost 3 bases, J lost 4 bases, and 5 bases stayed unmatched. The CDR3 sequence is CAISEETSGKYEQYF. CDR3 in DNA: TGTGCCATCAGTGAAGAGACTAGCGGGAAATACGAGCAGTACTTC.

The CDR3 DNA sequence: TGCAGTGCTAGCCTTCGACAGGGTCGCTCCTACGAGCAGTACTTC. It encodes CSASLRQGRSYEQYF. The gene calls are TRBV20-1 and TRBJ2-7; TRBD1 matches 7 bases. Per the germline V gene, CDR1 is DFQATT and CDR2 is SNEGSKA (reference sequence). Trimming took 3 bases from V and 0 from J; bases not matched to a gene: 8. The CDR3 totals 15 residues.

This clonotype was detected ten times or more. The chain uses TRBV27 and TRBJ2-7, with no clear D. Trimming removed 2 bases from V and 2 bases from J, with 7 bases in between. The CDR3 sequence is 13 residues long. Looked up from germline, CDR1 is MNHEY and CDR2 is SMNVEV (reference sequence). The CDR3 DNA sequence: TGTGCCAGCAGTTTAGACACAGCCTACGAGCAGTACTTC. It is translated as CASSLDTAYEQYF.

This clonotype was seen at least ten times. This rearrangement joins TRBV7-2 to TRBJ1-2; weak D call: TRBD1 (6 bases). V was trimmed by 5 bases and J by 2 bases, leaving 9 bases between them. This CDR3 is 13 amino acids long. The germline V gene has CDR1 SGHTA and CDR2 FQGNSA. CDR3 sequence (DNA): TGTGCCAGCAGCACCGGACAGAACTATGGCTACACCTTC. Its translation: CASSTGQNYGYTF.

This clonotype was counted between two and nine times. This chain connects TRBV27 to TRBJ2-1, with TRBD2 matching 11 bases. The V and J ends lost 6 bases and 7 bases, in that order; junction bases with no gene match: 11. Germline assignment: CDR1 MNHEY and CDR2 SMNVEV (reference sequence). The CDR3 sequence is 16 residues long. The DNA of the CDR3 is TGTGCCAGCAGCCCGCCAGGTACTAGCGGGAGAAATGAGCAGTTCTTC. The encoded protein is CASSPPGTSGRNEQFF.

The chain is built from TRBV5-1 and TRBJ2-1; D is undetermined. The CDR3 runs 12 residues. Germline-derived CDR1 and CDR2 are SGHRS and YFSETQ. V was clipped by 3 bases and J by 6 bases, with 7 bases between them. CDR3 nucleotides: TGCGCCAGCAGCTACCAAGGCAATGAGCAGTTCTTC. It yields the protein CASSYQGNEQFF.

This clonotype occurred many times. The chain is built from TRBV7-3 and TRBJ2-7; D gene uncertain. The V gene lost 0 bases and the J gene lost 5 bases, with 8 bases spanning the gap. The CDR3 has 13 amino acids. Germline loops: CDR1 SGHTA, CDR2 FQGTGA. CDR3 nucleotides: TGTGCCAGCAGCTTAACTGCACTTCACGAGCAGTACTTC. Translation: CASSLTALHEQYF.

In this sample, this clonotype turned up many times. The genes are TRBV4-2 and TRBJ2-7; 10 nucleotides align to TRBD2. Trimming cost V 3 bases and J 5 bases; bases outside gene matches: 10. The CDR3 length is 16 residues. From germline, CDR1 is LGHNA and CDR2 YNFKEQ. The CDR3 here is CASSQDLAGDFDEQYF. The DNA for the CDR3 is TGTGCCAGCAGCCAGGACCTAGCGGGAGATTTCGACGAGCAGTACTTC.